What follows are 19 T cell receptor beta chains derived from one specimen sequenced in a study of T-cell reconstitution after alpha-beta-depleted transplantation in children. It was with unique molecular identifiers that the TCRbeta library was prepared. TCRdb independently ran MiXCR on the PCR reads; one entry per CDR3 protein. The repertoire holds hundreds of thousands of distinct CDR3 sequences, with roughly 15% as singletons. The sequences come from PBMCs from the stem cell graft donor, collected from the stem cell graft. These receptors were collected from a human donor who donated a stem cell graft to a child with acute myeloid leukemia.

In its sample, this clonotype was seen a few times. The J gene is TRBJ2-3, the V gene TRBV29-1, with D possibly matching TRBD2 (6 bases). V shed 6 bases and J shed 0 bases, with 16 bases lying between them. Looked up from germline, CDR1 is SQVTM and CDR2 is ANQGSEA. CDR3 length: 15 residues. Written as DNA, the CDR3 is TGCAGCGTCGGACGGGGGAATCCTAGCACAGATACGCAGTATTTT. The encoded protein is CSVGRGNPSTDTQYF.

The chain joins TRBV20-1 to TRBJ2-6; D may be TRBD2 (5 bases). The CDR3 contains 15 residues. Per germline, CDR1 DFQATT and CDR2 SNEGSKA (reference sequence). V lost 3 bases, J lost 3 bases, and 12 bases lay in between. The DNA for the CDR3 is TGCAGTGCTAGGGCACGAGGGTTTGGGGCCAACGTCCTGACTTTC. Translating it yields CSARARGFGANVLTF.

This clonotype has at least ten counts. This chain links TRBV20-1 with TRBJ2-5, with TRBD2 identical over 10 bases. This CDR3 region has 17 residues. Germline V gives CDR1 DFQATT, CDR2 SNEGSKA (reference sequence). V was pared by 6 bases and J by 5 bases, with 18 bases of the junction left unmatched. Written as DNA, the CDR3 is TGCAGTGCCACCCCTCTATTAACTAGCGGGGCGGTGGAGACCCAGTACTTC. It encodes CSATPLLTSGAVETQYF.

This clonotype was seen repeatedly, ten times or more. This sequence joins TRBV12-3 or TRBV12-4 and TRBJ1-1; the D is unclear. With 7 bases removed from V and 1 base from J, the gap between germline ends came to 10 bases. The CDR3 consists of 13 residues. The CDR3 loop reads CASTRTANTEAFF. Here the CDR3 DNA reads TGTGCCAGCACCCGGACGGCGAACACTGAAGCTTTCTTT.

This sequence joins TRBV11-2 and TRBJ2-1; possibly TRBD2 for D (6 bases). Trimming shortened V by 1 base and J by 1 base, and 17 bases separated the two germline ends. This CDR3 contains 18 residues. CDR1 SGHAT and CDR2 FQNNGV come from the germline V gene. The CDR3 loop reads CASSLGGLGAASYNEQFF. DNA for the CDR3: TGTGCCAGCAGCTTAGGGGGACTCGGGGCAGCGTCCTACAATGAGCAGTTCTTC.

This sequence joins TRBV20-1 and TRBJ2-7; 10 nucleotides agree with TRBD2. Germline CDR1 DFQATT, CDR2 SNEGSKA (reference sequence). The J segment lost 0 bases and the V segment lost 3 bases, leaving 14 bases of the junction unmatched. This CDR3 spans 18 amino acids. DNA for the CDR3: TGCAGTGCTAGCCCCCCCCTAGCGGGGGACTTACGCTCCTACGAGCAGTACTTC. It yields the protein CSASPPLAGDLRSYEQYF.

V gene TRBV18 combines with J gene TRBJ1-5; D perhaps matches TRBD1 (5 bases). The length of the CDR3 is 14 residues. The V end was cut by 3 bases, the J end by 3 bases, with 9 bases between. The germline V gene encodes CDR1 KGHSH and CDR2 LQKENI. The CDR3 protein is CASSPEGPNQPQHF. In DNA, the CDR3 is TGTGCCAGCTCACCTGAGGGGCCCAATCAGCCCCAGCATTTT. Using reference TRBV18 and TRBJ1-5 for the parts outside the CDR3, the full variable domain is NAGVMQNPRHLVRRRGQEARLRCSPMKGHSHVYWYRQLPEEGLKFMVYLQKENIIDESGMPKERFSAEFPKEGPSILRIQQVVRGDSAAYFCASSPEGPNQPQHFGDGTRLSIL.

The rearrangement uses TRBV5-1 and TRBJ2-3, with D maybe TRBD1 (5 bases). The CDR3 runs to 16 residues. Germline V gene lookup returns CDR1 SGHRS and CDR2 YFSETQ. Deletions cut 2 bases from V and 2 bases from J, with 15 bases between. The CDR3 coding sequence is TGCGCCAGCAGCTTTCATGCCCCAGGGCTCACAGATACGCAGTATTTT. It codes for CASSFHAPGLTDTQYF.

V is TRBV6-2 or TRBV6-3 and J is TRBJ2-7, with D possibly being TRBD1 (6 bases). V was shortened by 7 bases and J by 0 bases, with 10 bases between the two germline ends. Germline loops: CDR1 MNHEY, CDR2 SVGEGT. This CDR3 region has 13 residues. In DNA form, the CDR3 reads TGTGCCAGCACGAGGGGGATCTCCTACGAGCAGTACTTC. Protein sequence: CASTRGISYEQYF.

V gene TRBV20-1 combines with J gene TRBJ1-4, with a weak D call TRBD1 (6 bases). The CDR3 covers 16 residues. With 5 bases removed from V and 6 bases from J, the gap between germline ends came to 22 bases. The germline V gene has CDR1 DFQATT and CDR2 SNEGSKA (reference sequence). As DNA, the CDR3 is TGCAGTGCTCTCCCCGTGATACGGGGGCGGGATGAAAAACTGTTTTTT. Protein product: CSALPVIRGRDEKLFF.

This clonotype was detected a few times. V and J are TRBV7-2 and TRBJ2-7; 8 bases are shared with TRBD1. The CDR3 runs 15 residues. Germline CDR1 is SGHTA and CDR2 is FQGNSA. V shed 1 base and J 5 bases; nucleotides not matched to a gene: 7. CDR3 loop: CASSLGTLQGDEQYF. The CDR3 DNA follows: TGTGCCAGCAGCTTAGGGACGCTACAGGGGGACGAGCAGTACTTC.

This clonotype was seen a handful of times. This chain links TRBV7-6 with TRBJ1-5, with 10 bases identical to TRBD1. Germline V gene sequence: CDR1 SGHVS, CDR2 FNYEAQ. The trim removed 6 bases at V and 5 bases at J, leaving 7 bases unmatched. This CDR3 is 15 amino acids long. The CDR3 nucleotides read TGTGCCAGCAGTCCCGGGACAGGGGAATATCAGCCCCAGCATTTT. It specifies CASSPGTGEYQPQHF.

This clonotype has a count of ten or more. The DNA of the CDR3 is TGTGCCAGCAGCTTAATGGCCGGACTAGTGGAGACCCAGTACTTC. Protein product: CASSLMAGLVETQYF. This chain links TRBV7-2 with TRBJ2-5; 7 nucleotides agree with TRBD2. Germline values: CDR1 SGHTA, CDR2 FQGNSA. The CDR3 contains 15 residues. V was clipped by 2 bases and J by 5 bases; unmatched bases: 8.

This chain joins TRBV7-9 and TRBJ2-7, with D hard to call. V was pared by 5 bases and J by 4 bases, with 9 bases between. Germline-derived CDR1 and CDR2 are SEHNR and FQNEAQ (reference sequence). This CDR3 spans 12 amino acids. DNA for the CDR3: TGTGCCAGCAGCCGACCCCTTTACGAGCAGTACGTC. It is translated as CASSRPLYEQYV.

The chain combines TRBV24-1 with TRBJ2-1; TRBD2 matches at 11 bases. V dropped 3 bases and J dropped 8; count of bases not matched to a gene: 8. Germline V gives CDR1 KGHDR, CDR2 SFDVKD. This CDR3 has 16 residues. The CDR3 bases are TGTGCCACCAGTGATGGGGCTCTAGCGGGGGGCGATGAGCAGTTCTTC. Translated: CATSDGALAGGDEQFF.

This clonotype was observed a few times. The chain combines TRBV29-1 with TRBJ2-1; 7 bases fit TRBD2. V dropped 5 bases and J dropped 0; count of bases not matched to a gene: 7. From germline, CDR1 is SQVTM and CDR2 ANQGSEA. The CDR3 runs to 15 residues. The CDR3 DNA is TGCAGCGTTTACACCGGCGGGGGCTCCTACAATGAGCAGTTCTTC. Its protein is CSVYTGGGSYNEQFF.

This clonotype was seen many times. CDR3 sequence reads: CASRRQGRTGELFF. For the CDR3, the DNA is TGTGCCAGCAGACGACAGGGGAGGACCGGGGAGCTGTTTTTT. This chain links TRBV27 with TRBJ2-2, with 8 nucleotides matching TRBD1. From germline, CDR1 is MNHEY and CDR2 SMNVEV (reference sequence). The CDR3 extends over 14 amino acids. Unmatched junction bases numbered 5, after V lost 6 bases and J lost 5 bases.

This clonotype was seen ten or more times. The chain combines TRBV6-5 with TRBJ2-3; D not certain. Per the germline V gene, CDR1 is MNHEY and CDR2 is SVGAGI. V lost 0 bases to trimming and J lost 4 bases, with 5 bases between them. This CDR3 has 13 amino acids. The CDR3 is CASSYSVADTQYF. The CDR3 DNA reads TGTGCCAGCAGTTACTCTGTGGCAGATACGCAGTATTTT.

This clonotype was seen a handful of times. The chain has TRBV5-1 and TRBJ2-7, with D unclear. V was pared by 0 bases and J by 2 bases, with 12 bases between. Germline lookup yields CDR1 SGHRS and CDR2 YFSETQ. The CDR3 loop spans 15 amino acids. The CDR3 loop reads CASSLGAGITYEQYV. The CDR3 DNA reads as TGCGCCAGCAGCTTGGGAGCCGGAATTACCTACGAGCAGTACGTC.